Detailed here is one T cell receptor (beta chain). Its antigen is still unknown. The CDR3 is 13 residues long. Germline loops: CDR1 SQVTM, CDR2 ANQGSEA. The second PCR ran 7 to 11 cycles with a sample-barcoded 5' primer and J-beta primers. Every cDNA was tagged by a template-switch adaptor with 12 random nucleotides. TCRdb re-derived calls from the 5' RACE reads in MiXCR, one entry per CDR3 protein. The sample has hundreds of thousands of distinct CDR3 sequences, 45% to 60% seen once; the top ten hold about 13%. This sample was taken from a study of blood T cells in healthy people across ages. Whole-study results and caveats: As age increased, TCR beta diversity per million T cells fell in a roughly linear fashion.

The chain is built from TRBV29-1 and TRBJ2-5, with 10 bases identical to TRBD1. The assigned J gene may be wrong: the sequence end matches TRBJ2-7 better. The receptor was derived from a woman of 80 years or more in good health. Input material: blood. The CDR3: CSAWDRGFYEQYF. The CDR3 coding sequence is TGCAGCGCCTGGGACAGGGGATTCTACGAGCAGTACTTC.